These 31 T cell receptor beta chains originate from one sample sequenced in a study of cytomegalovirus exposure and HLA in healthy donors. In the PCR, 60 Vbeta and 13 Jbeta primers were used. Profiled with immunoSEQ multiplex PCR; TCRdb holds only in-frame clones, not every one. The profile covers about 140,000 clones, with around four fifths appearing a single time and approximately 2% taken by the ten largest. Sequencing was done on a sample of PBMCs. Receptor source: a man aged 25-45 years in good health and CMV-seronegative.

This clone occurred a few times. The chain employs TRBV5-1 and TRBJ2-7; tentative D call: TRBD2 (6 bases). The CDR3 has 14 residues. Trimming took off 3 bases at V and 2 bases at J, with 12 bases between the two ends. Germline loops: CDR1 SGHRS, CDR2 YFSETQ. CDR3: CASSSSSATYEQYF. Here the CDR3 DNA reads TGCGCCAGCAGCTCTTCTAGCGCGACCTACGAGCAGTACTTC.

This sequence joins TRBV5-1 and TRBJ2-3, with 16 bases lining up with TRBD2. The CDR3 runs to 16 residues. J was trimmed by 6 bases and V by 4 bases; bases with no gene match: 5. CDR1 is SGHRS and CDR2 is YFSETQ in the germline V gene. CDR3 in amino acids: CASSPGLAGGRDTQYF. CDR3 DNA: TGCGCCAGCAGCCCGGGACTAGCGGGAGGGCGCGATACGCAGTATTTT.

The rearrangement uses TRBV30 and TRBJ1-2, with TRBD1 identical over 7 bases. The CDR3 runs to 13 residues. Germline V gene lookup returns CDR1 GTSNPN and CDR2 SVGIG (reference sequence). The V gene end was trimmed by 4 bases and the J gene end by 6 bases; junction bases not matched to a gene: 8. The CDR3 protein is CAWNRGSADGYTF. The CDR3, as DNA: TGTGCCTGGAACAGGGGTAGTGCTGATGGCTACACCTTC.

J is TRBJ1-1 and V is TRBV4-1, with TRBD1 matching 7 bases. Germline loops: CDR1 MGHRA, CDR2 YSYEKL. J gave up 6 bases and V 4 bases, and 5 bases lay outside the gene matches. The length of the CDR3 is 13 residues. The CDR3: CASSRGQPPEAFF. The DNA for the CDR3 is TGCGCCAGCAGCCGGGGACAGCCCCCTGAAGCTTTCTTT.

This clone turned up a few times. V usage is TRBV27 and J usage is TRBJ2-3, with D perhaps TRBD2 (5 bases). The CDR3 has 17 amino acids. Germline V lookup: CDR1 MNHEY, CDR2 SMNVEV (reference sequence). The V end lost 5 bases, the J end lost 0 bases, and 18 bases lay between the germline ends. The CDR3 loop reads CASSPGRLATSTDTQYF. Here the CDR3 DNA reads TGTGCCAGCAGTCCAGGAAGGTTAGCGACTAGCACAGATACGCAGTATTTT.

This clone was seen more than once but under ten times. The rearrangement joins TRBV19 to TRBJ2-6; D is ambiguous. This CDR3 comprises 17 residues. Trimming removed 1 base from V and 0 bases from J, with 10 bases in between. CDR1 and CDR2 from the germline V gene are LNHDA and SQIVND (reference sequence). CDR3 coding DNA: TGTGCCAGTAGTATAGTATGGCGGCCCTCTGGGGCCAACGTCCTGACTTTC. Its protein is CASSIVWRPSGANVLTF. Drawing the rest from reference TRBV19 and TRBJ2-6, the complete variable domain is DGGITQSPKYLFRKEGQNVTLSCEQNLNHDAMYWYRQDPGQGLRLIYYSQIVNDFQKGDIAEGYSVSREKKESFPLTVTSAQKNPTAFYLCASSIVWRPSGANVLTFGAGSRLTVL.

This clone was observed once. The V and J genes are TRBV21-1 and TRBJ1-5; the table's D call, TRBD1, was not checked against the DNA. TRBV21-1 is a recognized pseudogene. The CDR3 runs to 16 residues. CDR3 DNA: TGTGCCAGCAGCAACGACCTAACAGGGGAGTATCAGCCCCAGCATTTT. Translated: CASSNDLTGEYQPQHF.

This clone occurred once. CDR3: CASSEDSQGPDTQYF. The DNA for the CDR3 is TGTGCCAGCAGTGAAGACTCACAGGGGCCAGATACGCAGTATTTT. This chain joins TRBV6-1 and TRBJ2-3, with 7 positions matching TRBD1. Germline assignment: CDR1 MNHNS and CDR2 SASEGT. This CDR3 region has 15 residues. V lost 1 base, J lost 4 bases, and 5 bases stayed unmatched.

This clone has just a few counts. The J gene is TRBJ1-5, the V gene TRBV27; unclear D gene. Looked up from germline, CDR1 is MNHEY and CDR2 is SMNVEV (reference sequence). This CDR3 region has 13 residues. V dropped 2 bases and J dropped 4 bases, with 6 bases sitting between them. The CDR3 region is CASSLRGNQPQHF. For the CDR3, the DNA is TGTGCCAGCAGTTTAAGAGGGAATCAGCCCCAGCATTTT.

The V call is TRBV19, the J call TRBJ1-5; 10 bases fit TRBD1. Per the germline V gene, CDR1 is LNHDA and CDR2 is SQIVND (reference sequence). Trimming removed 3 bases from V and 7 bases from J; junction bases left unmatched: 12. The CDR3 totals 17 residues. CDR3 protein: CASSIRTGTGDRQPQHF. The CDR3 region has the DNA TGTGCCAGTAGTATCCGGACCGGGACAGGGGATCGACAGCCCCAGCATTTT.

The gene calls are TRBV29-1 and TRBJ2-1; TRBD1 agrees at 12 bases. Germline assignment: CDR1 SQVTM and CDR2 ANQGSEA. Losses at the gene ends were 4 bases for V and 4 bases for J; bases not matched to a gene: 8. This CDR3 contains 16 residues. In DNA form, the CDR3 reads TGCAGCGTTGGAGGGACAGGGGGCGCGAATTACAATGAGCAGTTCTTC. This encodes CSVGGTGGANYNEQFF.

The chain has TRBV18 and TRBJ1-1; 9 positions agree with TRBD1. CDR1 is KGHSH, CDR2 LQKENI, per germline. This CDR3 has 17 residues. V trimming: 0 bases; J trimming: 0 bases; junction bases outside the gene matches: 5. The CDR3 DNA is TGTGCCAGCTCACCACCGGACAGGGGAGGGATGAACACTGAAGCTTTCTTT. It translates to CASSPPDRGGMNTEAFF.

The genes are TRBV18 and TRBJ2-5; 10 bases are a match to TRBD1. This CDR3 region has 13 residues. V was clipped by 5 bases and J by 11 bases; unmatched bases: 8. Per the germline V gene, CDR1 is KGHSH and CDR2 is LQKENI. Written as DNA, the CDR3 is TGTGCCAGCTCAGGGACAGGGGATGGGGAGCAGTACTTC. Translating gives CASSGTGDGEQYF.

The rearrangement joins TRBV25-1 to TRBJ2-1; D gene uncertain. Trimming shortened V by 7 bases and J by 0 bases, and 16 bases separated the two germline ends. The CDR3 loop spans 16 amino acids. The germline CDR1 and CDR2 sequences are MGHDK and SYGVNS. CDR3 protein: CASTPGRTSSYNEQFF. CDR3 nucleotide sequence: TGTGCCAGCACCCCGGGTCGAACCAGCTCCTACAATGAGCAGTTCTTC.

The chain combines TRBV7-6 with TRBJ2-5; 8 nucleotides agree with TRBD1. Looked up from germline, CDR1 is SGHVS and CDR2 is FNYEAQ. V dropped 2 bases and J dropped 11; count of bases not matched to a gene: 4. The CDR3 consists of 12 residues. CDR3 DNA sequence: TGTGCCAGCAGCTTATTGGGACAGGAGCAGTACTTC. Residues: CASSLLGQEQYF.

The rearrangement uses TRBV28 and TRBJ1-1; 10 positions match TRBD1. Germline CDR1 reads MDHEN; CDR2 reads SYDVKM. This CDR3 is built from 14 residues. J was trimmed by 3 bases and V by 4 bases; bases with no gene match: 2. CDR3 residues: CASSSGQGDTEAFF. The CDR3 nucleotides are TGTGCCAGCAGTTCCGGACAGGGGGACACTGAAGCTTTCTTT.

J is TRBJ1-3 and V is TRBV6-1; D gene ambiguous. With 3 bases removed from V and 8 bases from J, the gap between germline ends came to 14 bases. Germline CDR1 MNHNS, CDR2 SASEGT. CDR3 length: 14 amino acids. The CDR3 spells CASSEVRSTDTIYF. The CDR3 bases are TGTGCCAGCAGTGAGGTGAGGTCCACGGACACCATATATTTT.

This clone has a single count. The CDR3 sequence: CASGLMNRGSINQPQHF. The CDR3 DNA follows: TGTGCCAGCGGCCTAATGAACAGGGGGAGTATCAATCAGCCCCAGCATTTT. V gene TRBV11-3 combines with J gene TRBJ1-5; 8 bases align to TRBD1. The CDR3 loop spans 17 amino acids. Trimming removed 8 bases from V and 3 bases from J; junction bases left unmatched: 15. Looked up from germline, CDR1 is SGHNT and CDR2 is YENEEA. Full variable domain (remainder filled in from reference TRBV11-3 and TRBJ1-5): EAGVVQSPRYKIIEKKQPVAFWCNPISGHNTLYWYLQNLGQGPELLIRYENEEAVDDSQLPKDRFSAERLKGVDSTLKIQPAELGDSAVYLCASGLMNRGSINQPQHFGDGTRLSIL.

This clone was recorded a few times. The CDR3 DNA follows: TGCAGCGTTGTTCGGGGATCAGATACGCAGTATTTT. Protein sequence: CSVVRGSDTQYF. The chain has TRBV29-1 and TRBJ2-3; TRBD2 is a possible D gene (5 bases). The germline V and J ends were trimmed by 4 bases and 4 bases, with 9 bases remaining between them. This CDR3 has 12 amino acids. CDR1 is SQVTM and CDR2 is ANQGSEA in the germline V gene.

The V gene is TRBV5-1, the J gene TRBJ2-7, with D perhaps TRBD2 (5 bases). Trimming cost V 0 bases and J 0 bases, with 13 bases left between them. The CDR3 has 16 amino acids. Germline CDR1 SGHRS, CDR2 YFSETQ. DNA for the CDR3: TGCGCCAGCAGCTTGGATCCCGGTGGGAGCTCCTACGAGCAGTACTTC. This gives the protein CASSLDPGGSSYEQYF.

The chain carries TRBV7-9 and TRBJ1-5; D is unresolved. Deletions cut 4 bases from V and 2 bases from J, with 15 bases between. The CDR3 is made up of 16 amino acids. Germline loops: CDR1 SEHNR, CDR2 FQNEAQ (reference sequence). Here the CDR3 DNA reads TGTGCCAGCAGCTCATTAGGACTAAGCGGCAATCAGCCCCAGCATTTT. Amino acid sequence: CASSSLGLSGNQPQHF.

This chain links TRBV5-4 with TRBJ1-6; possible D gene TRBD1, 5 bases. V lost 1 base and J 5 bases, leaving 10 bases between the germline ends. The CDR3 covers 15 residues. CDR1 and CDR2 from the germline V gene are SGHNT and YYREEE (reference sequence). The CDR3 nucleotides read TGTGCCAGCAGCTTGAACCAGGGAAATAATTCACCCCTCCACTTT. It is translated as CASSLNQGNNSPLHF.

The CDR3 DNA reads TGTGCCAGCAGCTTCGGGACAGGGATTTACGAGCAGTACTTC. Encoded protein: CASSFGTGIYEQYF. V is TRBV5-6 and J is TRBJ2-5; 9 nucleotides align to TRBD1. The J call may be in error: the DNA end matches TRBJ2-7 better. The CDR3 loop spans 14 amino acids. The germline V gene has CDR1 SGHDT and CDR2 YYEEEE.

The V gene is TRBV7-9, the J gene TRBJ2-7; D is possibly TRBD2 (6 bases). The CDR3 runs 14 residues. The germline V and J ends were trimmed by 2 bases and 0 bases, with 8 bases remaining between them. CDR1 SEHNR and CDR2 FQNEAQ come from the germline V gene (reference sequence). CDR3 coding DNA: TGTGCCAGCAGCTTATCCGGGAGCTCCTACGAGCAGTACTTC. The encoded protein is CASSLSGSSYEQYF.

The chain is built from TRBV25-1 and TRBJ1-5; perhaps TRBD1 as D (5 bases). The germline V gene encodes CDR1 MGHDK and CDR2 SYGVNS. Trimming removed 4 bases at V and 0 bases at J, with 7 bases between. This CDR3 has 14 amino acids. The CDR3 is CASSVTGSNQPQHF. CDR3 sequence (DNA): TGTGCCAGCAGTGTAACAGGTAGCAATCAGCCCCAGCATTTT. Filled out from reference TRBV25-1 and TRBJ1-5, the complete variable domain reads EADIYQTPRYLVIGTGKKITLECSQTMGHDKMYWYQQDPGMELHLIHYSYGVNSTEKGDLSSESTVSRIRTEHFPLTLESARPSHTSQYLCASSVTGSNQPQHFGDGTRLSIL.

The chain combines TRBV7-9 with TRBJ2-5; 10 bases are a match to TRBD2. Germline V lookup: CDR1 SEHNR, CDR2 FQNEAQ (reference sequence). The length of the CDR3 is 16 residues. The junction had 8 bases not matched to a gene; V was cut back by 2 bases and J by 5 bases. The CDR3 sequence is CASSLTASGGWETQYF. As DNA, the CDR3 is TGTGCCAGCAGCTTAACCGCTAGCGGGGGTTGGGAGACCCAGTACTTC. The full variable domain, its missing parts supplied by reference TRBV7-9 and TRBJ2-5, is DTGVSQNPRHKITKRGQNVTFRCDPISEHNRLYWYRQTLGQGPEFLTYFQNEAQLEKSRLLSDRFSAERPKGSFSTLEIQRTEQGDSAMYLCASSLTASGGWETQYFGPGTRLLVL.

This clone was recorded many times. The J gene is TRBJ1-1, the V gene TRBV7-9; weak D call: TRBD1 (5 bases). Trimming took 6 bases from V and 4 from J, leaving 15 bases between them. The CDR3 loop spans 14 amino acids. CDR1 and CDR2 from the germline V gene are SEHNR and FQNEAQ (reference sequence). CDR3 coding DNA: TGTGCCAGCAGTTTGGCCCGGGGGGGCACTGAAGCTTTCTTT. Its translation: CASSLARGGTEAFF.

The chain links TRBV28 to TRBJ2-3; D unresolved. The CDR3 loop spans 11 amino acids. The V end lost 6 bases, the J end lost 2 bases, and 3 bases lay between the germline ends. Per germline, CDR1 MDHEN and CDR2 SYDVKM. Here the CDR3 reads CASSITDTQYF. Here the CDR3 DNA reads TGTGCCAGCAGCATCACAGATACGCAGTATTTT.

This clone occurred a few times. The junction departs from germline at one end; a sequencing error may be responsible. V and J are TRBV2 and TRBJ1-4; D is perhaps TRBD1 (5 bases). The germline CDR1 and CDR2 sequences are SNHLY and FYNNEI. The CDR3 length is 13 residues. The CDR3 DNA follows: TGTGCCAGCAGAACAACCATCATAGGGGTCTTACTGTTT. Its translation is CASRTTIIGVLLF.

This clone appeared once. The chain is built from TRBV7-9 and TRBJ2-3; D perhaps matches TRBD2 (5 bases). The CDR3 totals 13 residues. Germline CDR1 is SEHNR and CDR2 is FQNEAQ (reference sequence). The V and J ends lost 6 bases and 8 bases respectively, with 15 bases between them. The CDR3 is CASRVDSWGTQYF. The DNA for the CDR3 is TGTGCCAGCAGGGTGGACTCCTGGGGTACGCAGTATTTT.

J is TRBJ2-1 and V is TRBV5-6; D is unresolved. Germline V gene data show CDR1 as SGHDT and CDR2 as YYEEEE. The CDR3 runs to 14 residues. Trimming stripped 0 bases from V and 6 bases from J, with 10 bases between. The CDR3 DNA follows: TGTGCCAGCAGCTTGGTTTTGACACCCAATGAGCAGTTCTTC. Translation gives CASSLVLTPNEQFF.